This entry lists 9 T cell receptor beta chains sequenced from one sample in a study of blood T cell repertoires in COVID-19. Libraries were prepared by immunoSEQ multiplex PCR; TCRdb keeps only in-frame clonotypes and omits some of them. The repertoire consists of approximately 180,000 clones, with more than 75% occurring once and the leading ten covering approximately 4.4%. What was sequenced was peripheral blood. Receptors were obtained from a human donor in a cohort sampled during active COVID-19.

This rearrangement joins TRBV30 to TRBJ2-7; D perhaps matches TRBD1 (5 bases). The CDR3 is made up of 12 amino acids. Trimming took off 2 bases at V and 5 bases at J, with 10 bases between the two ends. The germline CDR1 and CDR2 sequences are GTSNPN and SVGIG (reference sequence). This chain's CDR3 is CAWSQGRDEQYF. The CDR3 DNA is TGTGCCTGGAGTCAGGGTCGAGACGAGCAGTACTTC.

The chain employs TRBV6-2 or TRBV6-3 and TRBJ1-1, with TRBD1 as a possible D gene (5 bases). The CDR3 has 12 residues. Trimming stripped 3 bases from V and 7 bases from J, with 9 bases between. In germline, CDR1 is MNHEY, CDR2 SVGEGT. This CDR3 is CASSYQGGEAFF. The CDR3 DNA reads TGTGCCAGCAGTTATCAGGGAGGTGAAGCTTTCTTT.

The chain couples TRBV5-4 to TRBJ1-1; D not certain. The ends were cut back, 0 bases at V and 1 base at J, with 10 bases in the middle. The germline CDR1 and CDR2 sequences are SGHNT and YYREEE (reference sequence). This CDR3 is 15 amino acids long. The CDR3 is CASSLESGKNTEAFF. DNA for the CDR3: TGTGCCAGCAGCTTGGAATCGGGGAAGAACACTGAAGCTTTCTTT.

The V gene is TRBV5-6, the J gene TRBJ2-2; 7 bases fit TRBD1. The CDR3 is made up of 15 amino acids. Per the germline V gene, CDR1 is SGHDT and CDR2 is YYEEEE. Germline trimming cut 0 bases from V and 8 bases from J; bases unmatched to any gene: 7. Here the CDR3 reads CASSLERGRGGELFF. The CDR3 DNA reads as TGTGCCAGCAGCTTGGAGAGGGGGCGAGGTGGGGAGCTGTTTTTT.

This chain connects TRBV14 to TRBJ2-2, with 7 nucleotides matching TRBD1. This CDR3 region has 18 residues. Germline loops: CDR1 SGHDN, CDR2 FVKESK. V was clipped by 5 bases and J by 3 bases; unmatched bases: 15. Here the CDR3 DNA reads TGTGCCAGCAGCTCAGAAAAAGGGGGCACAGGGTACACCGGGGAGCTGTTTTTT. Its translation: CASSSEKGGTGYTGELFF.

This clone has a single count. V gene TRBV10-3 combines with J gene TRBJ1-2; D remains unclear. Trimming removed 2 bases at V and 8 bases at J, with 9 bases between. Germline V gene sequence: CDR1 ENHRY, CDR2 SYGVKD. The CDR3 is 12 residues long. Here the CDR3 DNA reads TGTGCCATCAGTGAGGTTGGGGAGGGCTACACCTTC. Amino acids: CAISEVGEGYTF.

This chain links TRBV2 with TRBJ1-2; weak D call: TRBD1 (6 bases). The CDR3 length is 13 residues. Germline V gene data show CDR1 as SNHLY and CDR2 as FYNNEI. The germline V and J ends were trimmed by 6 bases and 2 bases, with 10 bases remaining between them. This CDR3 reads CASRDSLNYGYTF. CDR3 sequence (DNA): TGTGCCAGCAGGGACAGCTTGAACTATGGCTACACCTTC. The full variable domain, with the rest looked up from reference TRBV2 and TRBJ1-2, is EPEVTQTPSHQVTQMGQEVILRCVPISNHLYFYWYRQILGQKVEFLVSFYNNEISEKSEIFDDQFSVERPDGSNFTLKIRSTKLEDSAMYFCASRDSLNYGYTFGSGTRLTVV.

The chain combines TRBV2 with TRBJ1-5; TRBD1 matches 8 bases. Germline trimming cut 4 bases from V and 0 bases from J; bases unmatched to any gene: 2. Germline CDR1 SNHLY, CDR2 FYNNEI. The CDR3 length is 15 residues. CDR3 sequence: CASSGQGPSNQPQHF. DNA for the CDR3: TGTGCCAGCAGTGGACAGGGGCCTAGCAATCAGCCCCAGCATTTT.

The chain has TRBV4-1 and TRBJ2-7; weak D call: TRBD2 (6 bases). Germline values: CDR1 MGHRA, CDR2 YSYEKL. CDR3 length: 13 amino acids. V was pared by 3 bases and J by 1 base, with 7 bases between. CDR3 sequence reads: CASSHGTSYEQYF. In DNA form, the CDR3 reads TGCGCCAGCAGCCACGGGACTTCCTACGAGCAGTACTTC.